What follows are 21 T cell receptor beta chains derived from one specimen sequenced in a study of blood T cell repertoires in COVID-19. The repertoire was sequenced with immunoSEQ multiplex PCR; TCRdb's copy has only in-frame clones and lacks some. The data contain around 84,000 clones, around 90% of them singletons. Material: peripheral blood. All receptors derive from a man aged 45-65 years with active COVID-19.

The chain joins TRBV5-4 to TRBJ2-5; a possible D gene is TRBD1 (6 bases). Germline values: CDR1 SGHNT, CDR2 YYREEE (reference sequence). Between the trimmed V and J ends, which lost 1 base and 4 bases, there was a span of 14 bases. The CDR3 is 15 residues long. CDR3 sequence: CASSLSQGFPETQYF. CDR3 sequence (DNA): TGTGCCAGCAGCTTGAGTCAGGGGTTTCCAGAGACCCAGTACTTC.

In regard to this clone: Other DNA variants within this sample encode the same CDR3. This chain uses TRBV27 with TRBJ2-2; no clear D gene. Germline loops: CDR1 MNHEY, CDR2 SMNVEV (reference sequence). The CDR3 covers 14 residues. V gave up 3 bases and J gave up 2 bases, with 7 bases separating them. CDR3 nucleotides: TGTGCCAGCAGTTTTGAGGTTAACACCGGGGAGCTGTTTTTT. Translating gives CASSFEVNTGELFF.

This rearrangement joins TRBV4-1 to TRBJ2-3, with a weak D call TRBD2 (5 bases). Trimming pared 0 bases from V and 7 bases from J, leaving 14 bases between. CDR1 and CDR2 (germline): MGHRA, YSYEKL. CDR3 size: 15 residues. CDR3 nucleotides: TGCGCCAGCAGCCAAGAAGCGGTGCCTGGAAATACGCAGTATTTT. Protein: CASSQEAVPGNTQYF.

The chain has TRBV19 and TRBJ2-5, with TRBD1 matching over 7 bases. The V gene end was trimmed by 5 bases and the J gene end by 7 bases; junction bases not matched to a gene: 7. Germline V CDR1 and CDR2: LNHDA, SQIVND (reference sequence). The CDR3 sequence is 13 residues long. The CDR3 reads CASSQQGLATQYF. The DNA of the CDR3 is TGTGCCAGTAGTCAACAGGGGTTGGCGACCCAGTACTTC.

CDR3 in DNA: TGTGCCAGCAGTTACAGGGATGGTTCACCCCTCCACTTT. Amino acids: CASSYRDGSPLHF. The chain has TRBV27 and TRBJ1-6; weak D call: TRBD1 (6 bases). CDR1 MNHEY and CDR2 SMNVEV come from the germline V gene (reference sequence). Trimming removed 4 bases at V and 9 bases at J, with 10 bases between. The CDR3 consists of 13 residues.

This clone came up a few times. The chain combines TRBV28 with TRBJ1-2; TRBD1 matches 7 bases. Germline values: CDR1 MDHEN, CDR2 SYDVKM. The CDR3 runs 16 residues. Trimming removed 5 bases from V and 6 bases from J; junction bases left unmatched: 15. CDR3 in amino acids: CASSLYPDDREHGYTF. Written as DNA, the CDR3 is TGTGCCAGCAGTCTCTACCCTGACGACAGGGAGCATGGCTACACCTTC.

This sequence joins TRBV3-1 (or the pseudogene TRBV3-2) and TRBJ2-2, with 7 bases aligning to TRBD2. This CDR3 comprises 15 residues. With 2 bases clipped from V and 7 bases from J, the junction kept 7 bases outside the gene matches. The germline V gene encodes CDR1 LGHDT and CDR2 YNNKEL (reference sequence). The CDR3 bases are TGTGCCAGCAGCCAATTCGGGGGGACGGGCGGGGAGCTGTTTTTT. This sequence encodes CASSQFGGTGGELFF.

CDR3 nucleotides: TGTGCCAGTAGTAATCCGGGAGGCAGGTCTTACGAGCAGTACTTC. Its protein is CASSNPGGRSYEQYF. The chain joins TRBV19 to TRBJ2-7; 7 positions match TRBD2. Germline-derived CDR1 and CDR2 are LNHDA and SQIVND (reference sequence). V dropped 4 bases and J dropped 4; count of bases not matched to a gene: 10. The CDR3 is 15 amino acids.

This chain uses TRBV30 with TRBJ2-2; D is possibly TRBD2 (6 bases). V lost 6 bases and J 5 bases, leaving 7 bases between the germline ends. Germline-derived CDR1 and CDR2 are GTSNPN and SVGIG (reference sequence). CDR3 size: 11 residues. The CDR3 spells CACGLTGELFF. In DNA, the CDR3 is TGTGCCTGCGGACTAACCGGGGAGCTGTTTTTT.

This clone has a handful of counts. The chain couples TRBV27 to TRBJ1-5; TRBD1 aligns across 8 bases. Looked up from germline, CDR1 is MNHEY and CDR2 is SMNVEV (reference sequence). V dropped 5 bases and J dropped 5; count of bases not matched to a gene: 8. CDR3 size: 15 residues. CDR3 DNA sequence: TGTGCCAGCAGTCCCCTGACAGGGGCTTATCAGCCCCAGCATTTT. Amino acids: CASSPLTGAYQPQHF.

The rearrangement uses TRBV6-6 and TRBJ2-5; 7 bases are shared with TRBD2. Germline V lookup: CDR1 MNHNY, CDR2 SVGAGI (reference sequence). The CDR3 contains 16 residues. Unmatched junction bases numbered 6, after V lost 0 bases and J lost 2 bases. CDR3 residues: CASSYSWGGEQETQYF. The CDR3 DNA follows: TGTGCCAGCAGTTACTCGTGGGGGGGGGAGCAAGAGACCCAGTACTTC.

About this clone: In the same sample, other DNA sequences code for this CDR3. The chain recombines TRBV4-2 with TRBJ2-3; 10 nucleotides align to TRBD2. From germline, CDR1 is LGHNA and CDR2 YNFKEQ. The J segment lost 1 base and the V segment lost 1 base, leaving 2 bases of the junction unmatched. This CDR3 has 16 residues. CDR3 nucleotide sequence: TGTGCCAGCAGCCAAGGGCTAGCGGGGGGCACAGATACGCAGTATTTT. Its translation is CASSQGLAGGTDTQYF.

J is TRBJ1-2 and V is TRBV28, with 7 bases aligning to TRBD1. V gave up 8 bases and J gave up 7 bases; unmatched junction bases: 13. The CDR3 spans 14 residues. From germline, CDR1 is MDHEN and CDR2 SYDVKM. CDR3 amino acids: CASLRGRQGGGYTF. For the CDR3, the DNA is TGTGCCAGCCTCAGAGGCCGGCAGGGGGGTGGCTACACCTTC.

The rearrangement links TRBV6-6 to TRBJ2-7, with TRBD1 as a possible D gene (6 bases). The ends were cut back, 5 bases at V and 1 base at J, with 18 bases in the middle. CDR1 is MNHNY and CDR2 is SVGAGI in the germline V gene (reference sequence). This CDR3 spans 16 amino acids. CDR3 in amino acids: CASSTHIGQRSYEQYF. In nucleotides, the CDR3 is TGTGCCAGCAGTACCCACATTGGACAGAGATCCTACGAGCAGTACTTC.

This chain connects TRBV7-2 to TRBJ1-5; weak D call: TRBD1 (6 bases). The germline V gene has CDR1 SGHTA and CDR2 FQGNSA. V dropped 4 bases and J dropped 2 bases, with 12 bases sitting between them. The CDR3 runs to 15 residues. The CDR3: CASSSGPGGNQPQHF. The CDR3 DNA is TGTGCCAGCAGCTCCGGCCCAGGGGGCAATCAGCCCCAGCATTTT.

The V gene is TRBV6-5, the J gene TRBJ2-1; 11 bases line up with TRBD2. The CDR3 runs 16 residues. Germline assignment: CDR1 MNHEY and CDR2 SVGAGI. Germline trimming cut 0 bases from V and 7 bases from J; bases unmatched to any gene: 5. The CDR3 sequence is CASSYSGLAGTNEQFF. For the CDR3, the DNA is TGTGCCAGCAGTTACTCTGGACTAGCGGGTACGAATGAGCAGTTCTTC.

The chain couples TRBV18 to TRBJ2-3; 8 bases map to TRBD2. After removal of 5 bases from V and 3 bases from J, the junction contained 4 bases not matched to a gene. This CDR3 is built from 14 residues. The germline CDR1 and CDR2 sequences are KGHSH and LQKENI. The CDR3: CASSAGLVTDTQYF. In DNA, the CDR3 is TGTGCCAGCTCAGCGGGACTAGTGACAGATACGCAGTATTTT.

The chain carries TRBV11-1 and TRBJ2-7; no reliable D call. This CDR3 region has 15 residues. Trimming shortened V by 1 base and J by 3 bases, and 13 bases separated the two germline ends. Germline V lookup: CDR1 SGHAT, CDR2 FQDESV (reference sequence). The CDR3 loop reads CASSLGRGPDYEQYF. Here the CDR3 DNA reads TGTGCCAGCAGCTTAGGTCGCGGTCCCGACTACGAGCAGTACTTC. Filled out from reference TRBV11-1 and TRBJ2-7, the complete variable domain reads EAEVAQSPRYKITEKSQAVAFWCDPISGHATLYWYRQILGQGPELLVQFQDESVVDDSQLPKDRFSAERLKGVDSTLKIQPAELGDSAMYLCASSLGRGPDYEQYFGPGTRLTVT.

V usage is TRBV15 and J usage is TRBJ1-4; D remains ambiguous. The length of the CDR3 is 15 residues. V lost 0 bases to trimming and J lost 9 bases, with 14 bases between them. From germline, CDR1 is LNHNV and CDR2 YYDKDF (reference sequence). This chain's CDR3 is CATSRDFGFAQKLFF. The CDR3 DNA is TGTGCCACCAGCAGAGATTTCGGGTTCGCCCAAAAACTGTTTTTT. Complete variable domain (other parts from reference TRBV15 and TRBJ1-4): DAMVIQNPRYQVTQFGKPVTLSCSQTLNHNVMYWYQQKSSQAPKLLFHYYDKDFNNEADTPDNFQSRRPNTSFCFLDIRSPGLGDTAMYLCATSRDFGFAQKLFFGSGTQLSVL.

V and J are TRBV19 and TRBJ1-5; D remains ambiguous. This CDR3 region has 15 residues. Between the trimmed V and J ends, which lost 3 bases and 3 bases, there was a span of 12 bases. Germline CDR1 LNHDA, CDR2 SQIVND (reference sequence). As DNA, the CDR3 is TGTGCCAGTAGTATCCTAGACGGGAACAATCAGCCCCAGCATTTT. Its protein product is CASSILDGNNQPQHF.

This chain links TRBV9 with TRBJ2-1, with 10 bases matching TRBD1. CDR1 SGDLS and CDR2 YYNGEE come from the germline V gene. The CDR3 contains 15 residues. V was clipped by 3 bases and J by 2 bases; unmatched bases: 2. This CDR3 is CASSDGQGAYNEQFF. The CDR3 coding sequence is TGTGCCAGCAGCGATGGACAGGGGGCCTACAATGAGCAGTTCTTC.